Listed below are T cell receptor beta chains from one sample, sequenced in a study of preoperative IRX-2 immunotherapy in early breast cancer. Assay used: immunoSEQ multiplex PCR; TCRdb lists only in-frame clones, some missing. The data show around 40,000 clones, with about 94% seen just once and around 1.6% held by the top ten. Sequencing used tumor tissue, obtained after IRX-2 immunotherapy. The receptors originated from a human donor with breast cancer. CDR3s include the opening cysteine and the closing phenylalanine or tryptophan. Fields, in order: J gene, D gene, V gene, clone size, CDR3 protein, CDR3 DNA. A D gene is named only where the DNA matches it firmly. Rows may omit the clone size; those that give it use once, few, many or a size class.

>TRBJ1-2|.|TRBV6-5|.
CASSYARWSGYTF
TGTGCCAGCAGCTACGCGAGATGGAGCGGCTACACCTTC
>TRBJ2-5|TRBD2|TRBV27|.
CASSFGSGGPGETQYF
TGTGCCAGCAGTTTTGGTAGCGGGGGGCCCGGTGAGACCCAGTACTTC
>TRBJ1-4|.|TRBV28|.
CASSFTGTGEELFF
TGTGCCAGCAGTTTTACCGGCACTGGCGAAGAACTGTTTTTT
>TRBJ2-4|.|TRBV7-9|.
CASSSANIQYF
TGTGCCAGCAGCTCGGCTAACATTCAGTACTTC
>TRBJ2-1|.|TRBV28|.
CASRVEAYNEQFF
TGTGCCAGCAGAGTAGAGGCCTACAATGAGCAGTTCTTC
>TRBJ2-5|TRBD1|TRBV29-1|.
CSVEGQDRAWETQYF
TGCAGCGTTGAAGGTCAGGACAGGGCGTGGGAGACCCAGTACTTC
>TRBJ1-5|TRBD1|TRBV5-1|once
CASSLEGAGGQPQHF
TGCGCCAGCAGCCTGGAGGGGGCTGGGGGTCAGCCCCAGCATTTT
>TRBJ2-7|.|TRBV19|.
CASSIRRGTPTIYEQYF
TGTGCCAGTAGTATTCGGCGGGGGACACCTACTATCTACGAGCAGTACTTC
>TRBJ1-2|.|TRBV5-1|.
CASSSRSYGYTF
TGCGCCAGCAGCTCAAGATCCTATGGCTACACCTTC
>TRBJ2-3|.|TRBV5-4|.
CASSWGGLTDTQYF
TGTGCCAGCAGCTGGGGAGGACTCACAGATACGCAGTATTTT
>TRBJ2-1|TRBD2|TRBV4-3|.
CASSYRGLASEQFF
TGCGCCAGCAGCTACCGGGGACTAGCATCCGAGCAGTTCTTC
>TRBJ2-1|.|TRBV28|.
CASSLNQGVLYNEQFF
TGTGCCAGCAGTTTAAATCAGGGCGTGTTGTACAATGAGCAGTTCTTC
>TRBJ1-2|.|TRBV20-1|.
CSAVVNYGYTF
TGCAGTGCTGTGGTTAACTATGGCTACACCTTC
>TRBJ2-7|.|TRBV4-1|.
CASSQDATGFSYEQYF
TGCGCCAGCAGCCAAGATGCGACCGGCTTCTCCTACGAGCAGTACTTC
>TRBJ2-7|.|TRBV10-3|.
CATSTGSYEQYF
TGTGCCACTAGTACAGGGAGCTACGAGCAGTACTTC
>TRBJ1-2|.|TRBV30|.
CAWSSTRTAKTF
TGTGCCTGGAGTTCTACTCGGACGGCTAAGACCTTC
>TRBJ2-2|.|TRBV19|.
CASTLGRPTGELFF
TGTGCCAGTACCTTGGGCAGACCCACCGGGGAGCTGTTTTTT
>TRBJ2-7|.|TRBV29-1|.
CSVLAPRDEQYF
TGCAGCGTTTTGGCCCCTCGCGACGAGCAGTACTTC
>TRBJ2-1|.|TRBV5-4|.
CAGGSGSSYNEQFF
TGTGCCGGGGGATCGGGAAGCTCCTACAATGAGCAGTTCTTC
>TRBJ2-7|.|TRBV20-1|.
CSVGREQYF
TGCAGTGTCGGGCGCGAGCAGTACTTC
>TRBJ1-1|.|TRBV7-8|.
CASIQGPHRTEAFF
TGTGCCAGCATACAGGGACCCCATCGCACTGAAGCTTTCTTT
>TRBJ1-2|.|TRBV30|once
CAWTHPLGGHRYGYTF
TGTGCCTGGACCCACCCCTTGGGGGGACATCGGTATGGCTACACCTTC
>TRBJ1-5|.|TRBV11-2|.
CASSLLRNSNQPQHF
TGTGCCAGCAGCTTATTACGTAATAGCAATCAGCCCCAGCATTTT
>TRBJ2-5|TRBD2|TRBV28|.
CASSNLADHQETQYF
TGTGCCAGCAGTAATCTAGCGGACCACCAAGAGACCCAGTACTTC
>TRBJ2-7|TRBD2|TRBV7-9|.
CASHPGGGRAGEQYF
TGTGCCAGCCACCCGGGTGGGGGGAGGGCCGGCGAGCAGTACTTC
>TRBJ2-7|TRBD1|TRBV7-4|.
CASSPGQGVSEQYF
TGTGCCAGCAGCCCCGGACAGGGGGTTTCCGAGCAGTACTTC
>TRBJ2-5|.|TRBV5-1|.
CASRQDQETQYF
TGCGCCAGCAGACAGGACCAAGAGACCCAGTACTTC
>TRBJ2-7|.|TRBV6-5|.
CASRGVLSYEQYF
TGTGCCAGCAGGGGGGTGCTCTCCTACGAGCAGTACTTC
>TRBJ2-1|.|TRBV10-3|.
CAISEDGRVNYNEQFF
TGTGCCATCAGTGAAGACGGCAGGGTAAACTACAATGAGCAGTTCTTC
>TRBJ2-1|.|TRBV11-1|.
CASSLGQPYNEQFF
TGTGCCAGCAGCTTAGGGCAGCCCTACAATGAGCAGTTCTTC
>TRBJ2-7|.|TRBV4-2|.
CASSQVWGETYEQYF
TGTGCCAGCAGCCAAGTTTGGGGGGAGACCTACGAGCAGTACTTC
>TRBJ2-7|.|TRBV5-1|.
CASSGLQGEGEQYF
TGCGCCAGCAGCGGTTTACAGGGAGAAGGCGAGCAGTACTTC
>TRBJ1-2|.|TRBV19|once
CACRGGETNYGYTF
TGTGCCTGCCGGGGGGGGGAAACTAACTATGGCTACACCTTC
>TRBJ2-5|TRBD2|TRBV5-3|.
CARSETSGRAPKETQYF
TGTGCCAGAAGCGAAACTAGCGGGAGGGCCCCGAAAGAGACCCAGTACTTC
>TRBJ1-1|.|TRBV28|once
CASSPQALNTEAFF
TGTGCCAGCAGTCCCCAGGCCTTGAACACTGAAGCTTTCTTT
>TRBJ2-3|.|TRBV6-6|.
CATAAGSDTQYF
TGTGCCACAGCGGCTGGTTCGGATACGCAGTATTTT
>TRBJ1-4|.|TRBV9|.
CASSVAAGQEKLFF
TGTGCCAGCAGCGTAGCGGCAGGGCAAGAAAAACTGTTTTTT
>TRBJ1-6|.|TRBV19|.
CASSILTYNSPLHF
TGTGCCAGTAGTATACTGACCTATAATTCACCCCTCCACTTT
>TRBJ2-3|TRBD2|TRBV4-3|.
CASSARGRGVRDTQYF
TGCGCCAGCAGCGCCCGAGGGCGGGGGGTTCGGGATACGCAGTATTTT
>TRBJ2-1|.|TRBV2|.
CASRDTSKTSFF
TGTGCCAGCAGAGATACTAGCAAGACGTCGTTCTTC
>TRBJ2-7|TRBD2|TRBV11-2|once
CASSLGLAFYEQYF
TGTGCCAGCAGCTTAGGACTAGCGTTCTACGAGCAGTACTTC
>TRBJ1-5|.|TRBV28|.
CASRSPGDNQPQHF
TGTGCCAGCAGGTCGCCAGGGGACAATCAGCCCCAGCATTTT
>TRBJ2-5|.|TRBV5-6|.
CASSLISSQETQYF
TGTGCCAGCAGCTTGATAAGCTCCCAAGAGACCCAGTACTTC
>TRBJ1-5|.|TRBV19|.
CASSIGFPNQPQHF
TGTGCCAGTAGTATCGGGTTCCCCAATCAGCCCCAGCATTTT
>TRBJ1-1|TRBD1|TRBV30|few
CAWSHRGVEAFF
TGTGCCTGGAGTCACAGGGGTGTCGAAGCTTTCTTT